The sequence of this TCR beta chain was determined in a study of neurological immune-mediated disorders. The authors made cDNA by 5'RACE with 10-nucleotide random UMIs. Each CDR3 protein is one row after TCRdb ran MiXCR on the 5' RACE reads. The sample consists of about 52,000 distinct CDR3 sequences, around 4% of them appearing once. Study-wide results and caveats: When the repertoires were sorted by phylogenetic grouping, those of 18 of 34 multiple sclerosis patients ended up in one related-CDR3 cluster, a possible signature.

Looked up from germline, CDR1 is ENHRY and CDR2 is SYGVKD. This CDR3 contains 15 residues. In this sample, this clonotype turned up many times. Its antigen is not identified. This may stem from a read error, because a much larger clone lies one nucleotide away. The material sequenced was PBMCs. The receptor comes from a man aged 60 to 69 with multiple sclerosis. The chain joins TRBV10-3 to TRBJ2-6; maybe TRBD1 (5 bases). The CDR3 loop is CATVPGSSGAKVLTF. The CDR3 DNA reads TGTGCCACCGTACCAGGAAGCTCTGGGGCCAAAGTCCTGACTTTC.